This is a list of T cell receptor beta chains from one sample in a study of shared T cell receptors in the human thymus. Here immunoSEQ multiplex PCR was the method, and the copy in TCRdb shows in-frame clones only, minus some. The profile shows roughly 560,000 clones, approximately 78% of them singletons. This sample was also put to use in a study of human thymus T cells.

The sample was thymocytes. Receptors originate from a boy in the first two years of life with a congenital heart defect. Both conserved end residues are part of each CDR3. D genes are given only for firm matches. Clone size appears in some rows only: once, few, many, or a class for an expanded clone.

V gene,D gene,J gene,clone size,CDR3 protein,CDR3 DNA
TRBV4-3,.,TRBJ1-1,.,CASSQEKRYRATEAFF,TGCGCCAGCAGCCAAGAGAAGAGGTACAGGGCCACTGAAGCTTTCTTT
TRBV7-9,.,TRBJ1-2,.,CASSLGEPGHHGYTF,TGTGCCAGCAGCTTAGGAGAACCGGGACACCATGGCTACACCTTC
TRBV4-1,TRBD1,TRBJ2-7,.,CAKGQLSYEQYF,TGCGCCAAGGGACAGCTCTCCTACGAGCAGTACTTC
TRBV18,.,TRBJ2-7,.,CASSPDRTYEQYF,TGTGCCAGCTCACCCGACAGGACCTACGAGCAGTACTTC
TRBV15,.,TRBJ2-7,.,CATSTDPATGEQYF,TGTGCCACCAGCACTGACCCAGCGACGGGAGAGCAGTACTTC
TRBV18,TRBD1,TRBJ2-6,once,CASSPRDRVSGANVLTF,TGTGCCAGCTCGCCCCGGGACAGGGTCTCTGGGGCCAACGTCCTGACTTTC
TRBV7-8,.,TRBJ2-3,.,CASSQWASTDTQYF,TGTGCCAGCAGTCAGTGGGCTAGCACAGATACGCAGTATTTT
TRBV5-4,.,TRBJ2-7,.,CASSLASSFEQYF,TGTGCCAGCAGCTTGGCCTCGAGCTTCGAGCAGTACTTC
TRBV5-5,TRBD2,TRBJ2-5,.,CASSLGLAAETQYF,TGTGCCAGCAGCTTGGGACTAGCGGCCGAGACCCAGTACTTC
TRBV14,.,TRBJ2-5,.,CASSHPRGQPQETQYF,TGTGCCAGCAGCCATCCACGCGGACAGCCCCAAGAGACCCAGTACTTC
TRBV4-1,.,TRBJ1-5,once,CASSQGGPTNQPQHF,TGCGCCAGCAGCCAAGGGGGGCCCACCAATCAGCCCCAGCATTTT
TRBV13,TRBD1,TRBJ1-1,few,CASSPKSGGTNTEAFF,TGTGCCAGCAGCCCCAAATCAGGGGGGACGAACACTGAAGCTTTCTTT
TRBV28,TRBD1,TRBJ1-5,.,CASRTPGGACNQPQHF,TGTGCCAGCAGAACTCCAGGGGGCGCTTGCAATCAGCCCCAGCATTTT
TRBV19,TRBD2,TRBJ2-4,.,CASSMGQTGTSGNIQYF,TGTGCCAGTAGTATGGGACAGACCGGGACTAGCGGAAACATTCAGTACTTC
TRBV4-3,TRBD1,TRBJ2-7,once,CASSQDGTGGYEQYF,TGCGCCAGCAGCCAAGATGGGACAGGGGGTTACGAGCAGTACTTC
TRBV29-1,.,TRBJ1-5,.,CSVEERVNQPQHF,TGCAGCGTTGAAGAGCGGGTTAATCAGCCCCAGCATTTT
TRBV5-1,TRBD2,TRBJ2-1,.,CASSGSGSPYNEQFF,TGCGCCAGCAGCGGGAGCGGGAGTCCCTACAATGAGCAGTTCTTC
TRBV15,.,TRBJ2-7,.,CATSRVVVRTYEQYF,TGTGCCACCAGCAGAGTTGTGGTGAGGACCTACGAGCAGTACTTC
TRBV15,TRBD1,TRBJ1-2,.,CATSRSRDSRRNYGYTF,TGTGCCACCAGCAGGTCCCGGGACAGCAGACGTAACTATGGCTACACCTTC
TRBV6-1,TRBD1,TRBJ2-1,.,CASNRRRTGEQFF,TGTGCCAGCAACCGGCGACGGACAGGTGAGCAGTTCTTC
TRBV28,.,TRBJ1-1,.,CASSPPEGTENTEAFF,TGTGCCAGCAGCCCGCCGGAGGGGACGGAGAACACTGAAGCTTTCTTT
TRBV18,TRBD1,TRBJ2-7,once,CASSPNGQGTAYEQYF,TGTGCCAGCTCACCGAACGGACAGGGAACTGCCTACGAGCAGTACTTC
TRBV4-2,.,TRBJ2-1,.,CASSQAPHRGLAHNNEQFF,TGTGCCAGCAGCCAAGCCCCCCACAGAGGGTTAGCGCATAACAATGAGCAGTTCTTC
TRBV7-9,.,TRBJ2-7,.,CASKAGSYEQYF,TGTGCCAGCAAAGCGGGTTCCTACGAGCAGTACTTC
TRBV4-2,.,TRBJ1-4,.,CASSSRSEGRVEKLFF,TGTGCCAGCAGCTCAAGATCCGAGGGTCGGGTGGAAAAACTGTTTTTT
TRBV30,TRBD2,TRBJ2-3,.,CAWSGGSSGRAPDTQYF,TGTGCCTGGAGTGGGGGATCTAGCGGGAGGGCCCCAGATACGCAGTATTTT
TRBV11-2,.,TRBJ2-7,.,CASSSRDSYEQYF,TGTGCCAGCAGCTCCAGGGATTCCTACGAGCAGTACTTC
TRBV7-8,TRBD1,TRBJ1-1,once,CASSLARPGQAKLQDTEAFF,TGTGCCAGCAGCTTAGCAAGACCGGGACAGGCCAAACTTCAGGACACTGAAGCTTTCTTT
TRBV5-6,TRBD1,TRBJ1-2,.,CASSLRGPGGGGYTF,TGTGCCAGCAGCTTGAGGGGCCCAGGGGGCGGCGGCTACACCTTC
TRBV19,TRBD2,TRBJ2-3,.,CAQKEASGSTDTQYF,TGTGCCCAGAAGGAGGCTAGCGGGAGCACAGATACGCAGTATTTT
TRBV30,.,TRBJ1-3,few,CAWSELGQQGNTIYF,TGTGCCTGGAGTGAGCTTGGACAGCAGGGAAACACCATATATTTT
TRBV10-1,TRBD2,TRBJ2-1,.,CASSGLAGGWGVYNEQFF,TGCGCCAGCAGTGGACTAGCGGGAGGATGGGGGGTATACAATGAGCAGTTCTTC
TRBV25-1,.,TRBJ2-1,few,CASRGRLLGNEQFF,TGTGCCAGCAGGGGGAGACTACTCGGCAATGAGCAGTTCTTC
TRBV6-6,TRBD2,TRBJ2-7,.,CASSVGTSVFYEQYF,TGTGCCAGCAGTGTCGGGACTAGCGTCTTCTACGAGCAGTACTTC
TRBV4-1,TRBD2,TRBJ2-5,few,CASSPGTSGRAEETQYF,TGCGCCAGCAGCCCAGGGACTAGCGGGAGGGCGGAGGAGACCCAGTACTTC
TRBV6-1,TRBD1,TRBJ1-1,.,CASTQGQENTEAFF,TGTGCCAGCACCCAAGGACAGGAGAACACTGAAGCTTTCTTT
TRBV27,TRBD1,TRBJ2-7,.,CASSSSPQGAGLYEQYF,TGTGCCAGCAGTTCTAGTCCTCAGGGGGCCGGATTATACGAGCAGTACTTC
TRBV6-4,TRBD2,TRBJ2-3,.,CASSDRSSGRTGTDTQYF,TGTGCCAGCAGTGATCGATCTAGCGGGAGGACGGGCACAGATACGCAGTATTTT
TRBV19,.,TRBJ1-4,few,CASSTNRAANEKLFF,TGTGCCAGTAGTACCAACAGGGCGGCTAATGAAAAACTGTTTTTT
TRBV19,.,TRBJ2-7,.,CASSRGSGIGSYEQYF,TGTGCCAGTAGTCGGGGGTCAGGTATTGGCTCCTACGAGCAGTACTTC
TRBV4-2,.,TRBJ1-1,.,CASSHTIEGPEAFF,TGTGCCAGCAGCCACACTATCGAGGGTCCTGAAGCTTTCTTT
TRBV7-9,.,TRBJ2-7,.,CASSPQGQGHYEQYF,TGTGCCAGCAGCCCCCAGGGACAAGGGCATTACGAGCAGTACTTC
TRBV30,TRBD2,TRBJ2-7,.,CAWRATKGLAGVPLDYEQYF,TGTGCCTGGCGCGCTACGAAGGGACTAGCGGGAGTCCCCCTGGACTACGAGCAGTACTTC
TRBV27,TRBD1,TRBJ1-2,.,CASSLDRGYGYTF,TGTGCCAGCAGTTTGGACAGGGGTTACGGCTACACCTTC
TRBV5-6,.,TRBJ2-7,.,CASSLWPAYEQYF,TGTGCCAGCAGCTTGTGGCCAGCCTACGAGCAGTACTTC
TRBV19,TRBD1,TRBJ1-1,once,CASNTPRQGGNTEAFF,TGTGCCAGTAACACACCCCGCCAGGGGGGGAACACTGAAGCTTTCTTT
TRBV18,.,TRBJ2-1,.,CASSPDPVTPSYNEQFF,TGTGCCAGCTCACCGGATCCTGTGACTCCTTCCTACAATGAGCAGTTCTTC
TRBV30,TRBD2,TRBJ2-2,.,CAWSRVAGDTGELFF,TGTGCCTGGAGTAGGGTAGCGGGAGACACCGGGGAGCTGTTTTTT
TRBV29-1,TRBD2,TRBJ2-1,.,CSVESLLAGVRNEQFF,TGCAGCGTTGAAAGTTTACTGGCGGGAGTCAGGAATGAGCAGTTCTTC
TRBV9,TRBD2,TRBJ2-7,once,CASSPLLAGDPYEQYF,TGTGCCAGCAGCCCCCTACTAGCGGGAGACCCCTACGAGCAGTACTTC
TRBV5-1,TRBD1,TRBJ2-7,.,CASSLNLRTGSSYEQYF,TGCGCCAGCAGCTTGAATTTACGGACAGGGTCTTCCTACGAGCAGTACTTC
TRBV11-1,TRBD2,TRBJ2-7,few,CASSFSTGTSPRDYEQYF,TGTGCCAGCAGCTTCTCGACAGGGACTAGCCCTAGGGATTACGAGCAGTACTTC
TRBV30,.,TRBJ2-2,.,CAWSGEILGETGELFF,TGTGCCTGGAGTGGCGAGATTCTCGGGGAAACCGGGGAGCTGTTTTTT
TRBV6-4,TRBD2,TRBJ2-1,.,CASRGLAGLLYNEQFF,TGTGCCAGCAGGGGGCTAGCGGGCCTTCTTTACAATGAGCAGTTCTTC
TRBV5-5,TRBD2,TRBJ2-2,.,CASSRRSGRANTGELFF,TGTGCCAGCAGTCGCCGCAGCGGGAGAGCGAACACCGGGGAGCTGTTTTTT